The clone carrying this TCR beta chain was picked up one time. Its antigen is still unknown. Germline CDR1 is MDHEN and CDR2 is SYDVKM. With 1 base clipped from V and 6 bases from J, the junction kept 7 bases outside the gene matches. The CDR3 has 15 residues. The source of the sample is a study of cytomegalovirus exposure and HLA in healthy donors. General study results and limits: V- and J-gene trimming of TCR beta was linked (in a later analysis) to a missense DCLRE1C variant. It was reported in a later analysis that an Asian-associated ancestry cluster showed fewer N-insertions than the approximately 690-donor mean. An analysis that came later showed most CMV-associated TCR beta chains appearing HLA-restricted.

Donors consisted of healthy bone marrow donors. A multiplex PCR was run with 60 Vbeta primers and 13 Jbeta primers. Produced via immunoSEQ multiplex PCR; TCRdb's table is partial and in-frame only. The sample lists 95,000 to 100,000 clones; 70% to 80% were seen once. The chain has TRBV28 and TRBJ2-7; 9 bases align to TRBD1. Source material: PBMCs. The receptor was isolated from a man in his forties in good health and CMV-seronegative. The CDR3 bases are TGTGCCAGCAGTTTATCCCCCACAGGGGGCATCGAGCAGTACTTC. It encodes CASSLSPTGGIEQYF. Full variable domain (remainder filled in from reference TRBV28 and TRBJ2-7): DVKVTQSSRYLVKRTGEKVFLECVQDMDHENMFWYRQDPGLGLRLIYFSYDVKMKEKGDIPEGYSVSREKKERFSLILESASTNQTSMYLCASSLSPTGGIEQYFGPGTRLTVT.